These 4 T cell receptor beta chains were sequenced from one sample in a study of T-cell reconstitution after alpha-beta-depleted transplantation in children. Unique molecular identifiers featured in how the TCRbeta library was prepared. TCRdb reprocessed the PCR reads via MiXCR and lists one record per CDR3 protein. The sample consists of hundreds of thousands of distinct CDR3 sequences, about 14% of them appearing once. Sequencing used PBMCs, obtained from the stem cell graft. Receptor source: a human donor who donated a stem cell graft to a child with Fanconi anemia.

The genes are TRBV20-1 and TRBJ1-4; TRBD1 matches 9 bases. The junction had 9 bases not matched to a gene; V was cut back by 3 bases and J by 10 bases. Germline assignment: CDR1 DFQATT and CDR2 SNEGSKA (reference sequence). The CDR3 covers 14 residues. CDR3 sequence: CSARETGGDSKLFF. The CDR3 bases are TGCAGTGCTAGGGAGACAGGGGGGGATTCAAAACTGTTTTTT.

This chain links TRBV6-5 with TRBJ2-1, with D hard to call. There are 10 residues in the CDR3. Germline V gene data show CDR1 as MNHEY and CDR2 as SVGAGI. The CDR3 loop is CILISNEQFF. The CDR3 DNA is TGTATTCTTATATCCAATGAGCAGTTCTTC.

This clonotype was counted only a few times. The chain joins TRBV11-1 to TRBJ2-2; D remains unclear. The CDR3 totals 18 residues. The V end was cut by 5 bases, the J end by 1 base, with 20 bases between. Germline V gene lookup returns CDR1 SGHAT and CDR2 FQDESV (reference sequence). The CDR3 spells CASSPYPPLRENTGELFF. The CDR3, as DNA: TGTGCCAGCAGCCCATACCCCCCTCTAAGGGAGAACACCGGGGAGCTGTTTTTT. The full variable domain, with the rest looked up from reference TRBV11-1 and TRBJ2-2, is EAEVAQSPRYKITEKSQAVAFWCDPISGHATLYWYRQILGQGPELLVQFQDESVVDDSQLPKDRFSAERLKGVDSTLKIQPAELGDSAMYLCASSPYPPLRENTGELFFGEGSRLTVL.

V gene TRBV6-2 or TRBV6-3 combines with J gene TRBJ2-4; maybe TRBD1 (5 bases). The CDR3 loop spans 16 amino acids. Germline CDR1 reads MNHEY; CDR2 reads SVGEGT. The V end lost 6 bases, the J end lost 5 bases, and 20 bases lay between the germline ends. CDR3 protein: CASSPHLTVVENIQYF. The CDR3 DNA reads as TGTGCCAGCAGCCCCCATCTGACAGTTGTAGAAAACATTCAGTACTTC.